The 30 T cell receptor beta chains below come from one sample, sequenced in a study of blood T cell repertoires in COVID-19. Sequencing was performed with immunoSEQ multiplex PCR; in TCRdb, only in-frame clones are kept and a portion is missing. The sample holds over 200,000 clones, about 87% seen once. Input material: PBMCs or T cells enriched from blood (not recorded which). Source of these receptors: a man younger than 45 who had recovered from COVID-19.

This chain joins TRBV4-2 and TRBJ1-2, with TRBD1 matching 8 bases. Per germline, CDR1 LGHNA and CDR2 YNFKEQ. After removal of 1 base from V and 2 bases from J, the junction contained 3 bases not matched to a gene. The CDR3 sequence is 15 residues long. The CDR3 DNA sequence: TGTGCCAGCAGCCAAGGTCCAGGGGGCAACTATGGCTACACCTTC. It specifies CASSQGPGGNYGYTF.

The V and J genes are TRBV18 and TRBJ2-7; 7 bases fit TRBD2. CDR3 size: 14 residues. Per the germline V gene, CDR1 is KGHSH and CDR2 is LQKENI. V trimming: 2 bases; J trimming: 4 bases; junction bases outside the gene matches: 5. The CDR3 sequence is CASSPEQGGYEQYF. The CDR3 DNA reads TGTGCCAGCTCACCAGAGCAGGGAGGGTACGAGCAGTACTTC.

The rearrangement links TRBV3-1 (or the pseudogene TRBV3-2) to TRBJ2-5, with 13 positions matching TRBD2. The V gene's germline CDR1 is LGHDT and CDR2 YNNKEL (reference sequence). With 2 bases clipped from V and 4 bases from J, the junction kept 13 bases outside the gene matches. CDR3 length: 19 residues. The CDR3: CASSQQNSKLAGGPETQYF. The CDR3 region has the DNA TGTGCCAGCAGCCAACAAAACTCGAAACTAGCGGGAGGGCCAGAGACCCAGTACTTC.

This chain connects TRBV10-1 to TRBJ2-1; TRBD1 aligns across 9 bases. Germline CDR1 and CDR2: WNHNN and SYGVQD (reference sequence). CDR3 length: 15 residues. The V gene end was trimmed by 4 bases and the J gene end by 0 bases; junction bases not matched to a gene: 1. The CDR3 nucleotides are TGCGCCAGCAGTGCGGACAGGGGCTCCTACAATGAGCAGTTCTTC. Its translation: CASSADRGSYNEQFF.

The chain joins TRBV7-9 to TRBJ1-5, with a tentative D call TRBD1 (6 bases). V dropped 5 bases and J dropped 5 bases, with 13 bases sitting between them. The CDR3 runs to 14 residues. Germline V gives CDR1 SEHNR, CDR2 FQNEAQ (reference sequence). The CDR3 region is CASSPGGGDQPQHF. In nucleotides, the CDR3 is TGTGCCAGCAGCCCGGGGGGGGGCGATCAGCCCCAGCATTTT.

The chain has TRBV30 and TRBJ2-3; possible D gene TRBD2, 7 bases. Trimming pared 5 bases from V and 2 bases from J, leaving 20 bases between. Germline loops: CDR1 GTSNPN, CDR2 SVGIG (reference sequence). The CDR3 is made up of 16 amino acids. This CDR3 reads CAWGGGGVMNTDTQYF. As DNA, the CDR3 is TGTGCCTGGGGGGGCGGGGGAGTCATGAACACAGATACGCAGTATTTT.

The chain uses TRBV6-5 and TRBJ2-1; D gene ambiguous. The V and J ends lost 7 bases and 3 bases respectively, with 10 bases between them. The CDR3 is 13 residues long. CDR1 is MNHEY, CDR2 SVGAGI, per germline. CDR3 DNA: TGTGCCAGCACCCTCAGTTTCTACAATGAGCAGTTCTTC. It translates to CASTLSFYNEQFF.

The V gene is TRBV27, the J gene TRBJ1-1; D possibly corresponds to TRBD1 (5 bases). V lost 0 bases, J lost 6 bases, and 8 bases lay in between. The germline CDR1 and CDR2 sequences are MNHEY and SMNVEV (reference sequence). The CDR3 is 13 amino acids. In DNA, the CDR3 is TGTGCCAGCAGTTTATCATGGGGGGCTGAAGCTTTCTTT. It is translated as CASSLSWGAEAFF.

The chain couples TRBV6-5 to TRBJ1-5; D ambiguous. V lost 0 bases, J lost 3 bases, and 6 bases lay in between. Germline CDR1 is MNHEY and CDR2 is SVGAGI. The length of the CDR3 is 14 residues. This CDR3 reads CASSYSRFNQPQHF. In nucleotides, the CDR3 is TGTGCCAGCAGTTACTCGAGGTTCAATCAGCCCCAGCATTTT.

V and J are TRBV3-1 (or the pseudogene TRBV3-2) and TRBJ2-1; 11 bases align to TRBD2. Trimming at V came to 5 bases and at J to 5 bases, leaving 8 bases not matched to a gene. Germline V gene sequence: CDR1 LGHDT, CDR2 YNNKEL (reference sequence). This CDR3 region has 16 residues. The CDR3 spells CASSGPTSGGNNEQFF. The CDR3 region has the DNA TGTGCCAGCAGCGGGCCTACTAGCGGGGGTAACAATGAGCAGTTCTTC.

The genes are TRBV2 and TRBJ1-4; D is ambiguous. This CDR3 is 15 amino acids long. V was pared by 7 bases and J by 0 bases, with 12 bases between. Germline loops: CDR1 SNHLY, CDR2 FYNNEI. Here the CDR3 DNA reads TGTGCCAGCACGGCCAGGCCCGCAACTAATGAAAAACTGTTTTTT. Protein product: CASTARPATNEKLFF.

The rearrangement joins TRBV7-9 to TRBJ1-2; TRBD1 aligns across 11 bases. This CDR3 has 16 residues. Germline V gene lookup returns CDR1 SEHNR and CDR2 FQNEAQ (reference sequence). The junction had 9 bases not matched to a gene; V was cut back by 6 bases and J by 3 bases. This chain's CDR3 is CASSYRPGQGDYGYTF. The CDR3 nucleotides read TGTGCCAGCAGTTATCGACCGGGACAGGGGGACTATGGCTACACCTTC.

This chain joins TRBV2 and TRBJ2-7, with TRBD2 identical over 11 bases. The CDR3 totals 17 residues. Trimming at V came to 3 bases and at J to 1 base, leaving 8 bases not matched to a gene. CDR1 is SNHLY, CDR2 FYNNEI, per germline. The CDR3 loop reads CASSEQTSGTLSYEQYF. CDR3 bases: TGTGCCAGCAGTGAGCAGACTAGCGGGACCTTATCCTACGAGCAGTACTTC.

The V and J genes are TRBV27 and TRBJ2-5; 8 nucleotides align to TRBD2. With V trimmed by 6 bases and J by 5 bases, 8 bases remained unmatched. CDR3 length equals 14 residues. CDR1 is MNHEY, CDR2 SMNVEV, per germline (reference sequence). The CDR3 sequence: CASSLGGVRETQYF. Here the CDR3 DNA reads TGTGCCAGCAGCCTCGGGGGGGTGAGGGAGACCCAGTACTTC.

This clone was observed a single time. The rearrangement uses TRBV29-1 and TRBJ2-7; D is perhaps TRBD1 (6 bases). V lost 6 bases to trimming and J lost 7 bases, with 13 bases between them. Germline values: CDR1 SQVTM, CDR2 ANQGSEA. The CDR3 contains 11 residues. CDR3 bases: TGCAGCGTAGGGGGTGGAGCTGAGCAGTACTTC. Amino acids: CSVGGGAEQYF.

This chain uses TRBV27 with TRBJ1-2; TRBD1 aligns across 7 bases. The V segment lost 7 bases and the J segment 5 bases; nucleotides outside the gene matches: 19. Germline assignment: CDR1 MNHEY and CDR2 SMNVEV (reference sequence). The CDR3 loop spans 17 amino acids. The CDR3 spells CASKGATKIETTYGYTF. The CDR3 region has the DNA TGTGCCAGCAAGGGGGCGACTAAAATTGAAACAACTTATGGCTACACCTTC.

The CDR3 sequence is CASSQDREVGQGADEQFF. The CDR3 coding sequence is TGCGCCAGCAGCCAAGATCGGGAAGTTGGACAGGGGGCCGATGAGCAGTTCTTC. The rearrangement links TRBV4-1 to TRBJ2-1, with 11 bases matching TRBD1. Germline V gene data show CDR1 as MGHRA and CDR2 as YSYEKL. CDR3 length equals 18 residues. Losses at the gene ends were 0 bases for V and 8 bases for J; bases not matched to a gene: 12.

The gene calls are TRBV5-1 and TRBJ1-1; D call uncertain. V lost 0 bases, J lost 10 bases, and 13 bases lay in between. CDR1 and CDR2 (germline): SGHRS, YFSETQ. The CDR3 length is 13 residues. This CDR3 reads CASSLVGVTGAFF. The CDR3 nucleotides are TGCGCCAGCAGCTTGGTCGGAGTAACCGGAGCTTTCTTT.

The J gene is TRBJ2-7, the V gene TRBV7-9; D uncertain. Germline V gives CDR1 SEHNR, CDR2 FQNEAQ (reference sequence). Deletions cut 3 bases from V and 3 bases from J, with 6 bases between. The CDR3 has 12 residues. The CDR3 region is CASSFSLYEQYF. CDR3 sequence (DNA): TGTGCCAGCAGCTTTAGCCTCTACGAGCAGTACTTC.

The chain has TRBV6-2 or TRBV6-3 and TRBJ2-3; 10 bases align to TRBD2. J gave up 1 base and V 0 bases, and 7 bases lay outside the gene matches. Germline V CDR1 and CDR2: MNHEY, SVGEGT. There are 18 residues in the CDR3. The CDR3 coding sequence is TGTGCCAGCAGTTACTCGGCTAGCGGGGGCCACCGCACAGATACGCAGTATTTT. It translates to CASSYSASGGHRTDTQYF.

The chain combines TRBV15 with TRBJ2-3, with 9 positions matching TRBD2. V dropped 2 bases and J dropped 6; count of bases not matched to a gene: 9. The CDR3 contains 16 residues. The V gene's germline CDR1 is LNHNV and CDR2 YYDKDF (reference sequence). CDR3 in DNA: TGTGCCACCAGCAGAATGCTAGCGGGGATAGGGGATACGCAGTATTTT. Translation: CATSRMLAGIGDTQYF.

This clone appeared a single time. In DNA form, the CDR3 reads TGTGCCAGCACTCCCGGGGGACTAGCGAGTATGGCCGGGGAGCTGTTTTTT. This translates into CASTPGGLASMAGELFF. V is TRBV28 and J is TRBJ2-2, with TRBD2 identical over 10 bases. The germline CDR1 and CDR2 sequences are MDHEN and SYDVKM. The trim removed 7 bases at V and 6 bases at J, leaving 14 bases unmatched. CDR3 length: 17 amino acids.

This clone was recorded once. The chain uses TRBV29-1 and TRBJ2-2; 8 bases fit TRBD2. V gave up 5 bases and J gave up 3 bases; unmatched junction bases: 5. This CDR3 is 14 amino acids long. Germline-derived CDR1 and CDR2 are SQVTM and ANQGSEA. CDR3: CSVSSGGDTGELFF. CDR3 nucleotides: TGCAGCGTTTCGTCGGGAGGGGACACCGGGGAGCTGTTTTTT.

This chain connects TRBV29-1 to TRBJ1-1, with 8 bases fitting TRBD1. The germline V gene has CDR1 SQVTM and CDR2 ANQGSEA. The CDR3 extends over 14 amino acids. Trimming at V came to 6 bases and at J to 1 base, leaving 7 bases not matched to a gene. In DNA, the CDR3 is TGCAGCGTGGGGCAGGGGGCTCGGAACACTGAAGCTTTCTTT. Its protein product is CSVGQGARNTEAFF.

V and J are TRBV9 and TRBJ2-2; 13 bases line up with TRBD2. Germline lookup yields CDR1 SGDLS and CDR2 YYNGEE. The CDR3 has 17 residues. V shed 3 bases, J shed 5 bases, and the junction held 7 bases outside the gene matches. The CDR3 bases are TGTGCCAGCAGCGCTACTAGCGGGAGGGCCGGGACCGGGGAGCTGTTTTTT. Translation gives CASSATSGRAGTGELFF.

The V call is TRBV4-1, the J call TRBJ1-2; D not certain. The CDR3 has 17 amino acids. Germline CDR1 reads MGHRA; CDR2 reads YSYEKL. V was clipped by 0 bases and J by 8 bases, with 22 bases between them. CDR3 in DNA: TGCGCCAGCAGCCAAGATCGGGGTCGGTTCGCCAAGTCCGGCTACACCTTC. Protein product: CASSQDRGRFAKSGYTF.

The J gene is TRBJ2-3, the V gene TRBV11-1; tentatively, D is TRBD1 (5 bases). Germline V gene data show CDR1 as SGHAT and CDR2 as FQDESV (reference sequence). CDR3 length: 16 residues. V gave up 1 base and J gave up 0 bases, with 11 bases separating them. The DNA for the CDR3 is TGTGCCAGCAGCTTAGTACAGGCCTCTAGCACAGATACGCAGTATTTT. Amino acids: CASSLVQASSTDTQYF.

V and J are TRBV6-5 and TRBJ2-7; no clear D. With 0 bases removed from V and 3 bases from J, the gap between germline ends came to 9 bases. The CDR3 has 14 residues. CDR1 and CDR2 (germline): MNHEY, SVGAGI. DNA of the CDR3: TGTGCCAGCAGTTACTCGAGAGAATTCTACGAGCAGTACTTC. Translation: CASSYSREFYEQYF.

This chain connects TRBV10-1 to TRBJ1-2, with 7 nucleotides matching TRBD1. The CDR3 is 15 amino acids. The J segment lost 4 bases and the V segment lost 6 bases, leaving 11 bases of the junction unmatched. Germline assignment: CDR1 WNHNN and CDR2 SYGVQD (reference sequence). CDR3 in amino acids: CASRPDRAEGYGYTF. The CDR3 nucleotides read TGCGCCAGCAGACCTGACAGGGCGGAAGGCTATGGCTACACCTTC.

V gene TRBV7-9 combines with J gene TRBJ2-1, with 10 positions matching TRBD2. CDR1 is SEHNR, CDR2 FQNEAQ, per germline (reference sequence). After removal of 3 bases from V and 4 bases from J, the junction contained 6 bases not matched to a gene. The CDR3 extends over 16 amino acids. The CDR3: CASSLESGGGYNEQFF. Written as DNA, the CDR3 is TGTGCCAGCAGCTTGGAAAGCGGGGGGGGATACAATGAGCAGTTCTTC.